This T cell receptor beta chain is drawn from a study of type 1 regulatory T cells. Overall study: This in vitro CD4 product, T-allo10, is enriched for Tr1 cells and alloantigen-specific.

A single record per CDR3 protein comes from TCRdb applying MiXCR to the reads. In the table there are over 90,000 distinct CDR3 sequences, around a third of which are singletons. Germline CDR1 reads SGHTA; CDR2 reads FQGNSA. Trimming left V 2 bases short and J 2 bases short, with 13 bases between. The CDR3 runs 15 residues. The sequence was collected from a human donor in good health. The V and J genes are TRBV7-2 and TRBJ2-7; the D gene is possibly TRBD1 (5 bases). The sample consisted of CD4+ T cells, either the whole sample or a sorted fraction (not recorded which). DNA of the CDR3: TGTGCCAGCAGCTTAAGAAGGGGTTGGCCCTACGAGCAGTACTTC. Translation: CASSLRRGWPYEQYF. The full variable domain, its missing parts supplied by reference TRBV7-2 and TRBJ2-7, is GAGVSQSPSNKVTEKGKDVELRCDPISGHTALYWYRQSLGQGLEFLIYFQGNSAPDKSGLPSDRFSAERTGGSVSTLTIQRTQQEDSAVYLCASSLRRGWPYEQYFGPGTRLTVT.